This entry lists 2 T cell receptor beta chains sequenced from one sample in a study of T cells in Graves' hyperthyroidism and ophthalmopathy. Amplification of TCR beta CDR3 regions used RNA as the template. A first-round RT-PCR of the TCR CDR3 used the HTBI primer set. TCRdb independently ran MiXCR on the multiplex PCR reads; one entry per CDR3 protein. The sample includes more than 50,000 distinct CDR3 sequences, about 49% of them seen just once. The sequenced sample consisted of blood. All receptors derive from a young woman with Graves' ophthalmopathy.

Details on this clonotype: Just one base apart from a much larger clone, this may be a read error. Lacking the conserved final phenylalanine or tryptophan, this CDR3 likely reflects a read error. The chain carries TRBV6-6 and TRBJ1-1, with D hard to call. The germline V gene encodes CDR1 MNHNY and CDR2 SVGAGI (reference sequence). V lost 5 bases and J lost 1, with 8 bases in between. The CDR3 totals 13 residues. The CDR3 is CASSPRTNTEAFV. CDR3 sequence (DNA): TGTGCCAGCAGTCCGCGAACGAACACTGAAGCTTTCGTT.

This clonotype has ten or more counts. The chain uses TRBV3-1 and TRBJ2-7, with 8 bases matching TRBD1. There are 16 residues in the CDR3. Germline CDR1 LGHDT, CDR2 YNNKEL (reference sequence). Unmatched junction bases numbered 16, after V lost 0 bases and J lost 12 bases. In DNA, the CDR3 is TGTGCCAGCAGCCAAGAGGCAGGGGGCGAGGGGCGTAGGTCGTACTTC. Its translation: CASSQEAGGEGRRSYF.